This TCR beta chain came from a study of T cell responses to AZD1222 COVID-19 vaccine. The V segment lost 3 bases and the J segment 1 base; nucleotides outside the gene matches: 8. Germline assignment: CDR1 LNHDA and CDR2 SQIVND (reference sequence). CDR3 length equals 16 residues. Findings and caveats of the study: The donors showed a predominance of white British ancestry and of females, with possible underestimation of clonal diversity. Unmutated variant regions are reportedly targeted by nearly half of spike-specific TCRs. Repertoires were obtained solely post-peak T cell response.

TCRdb keeps only in-frame clones here, not all; method: immunoSEQ multiplex PCR. The sample records approximately 260,000 clones, just over 90% being singletons. As regards this clone: Its antigen is unidentified.

This TCR derives from an adult in good health. This material consisted of peripheral blood, taken on day 0 of AZD1222 vaccination. The genes are TRBV19 and TRBJ1-1; 7 nucleotides match TRBD1. DNA of the CDR3: TGTGCCAGTAGTATCCCCTCGGGGACAGCGAACACTGAAGCTTTCTTT. Protein product: CASSIPSGTANTEAFF.